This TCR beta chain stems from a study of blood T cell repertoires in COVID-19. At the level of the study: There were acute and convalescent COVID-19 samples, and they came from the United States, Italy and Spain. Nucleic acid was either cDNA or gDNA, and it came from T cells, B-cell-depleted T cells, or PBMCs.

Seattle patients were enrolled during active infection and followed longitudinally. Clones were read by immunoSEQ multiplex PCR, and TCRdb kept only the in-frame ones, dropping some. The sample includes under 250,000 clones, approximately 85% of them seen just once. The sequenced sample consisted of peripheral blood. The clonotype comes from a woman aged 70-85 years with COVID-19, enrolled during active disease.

CDR3 sequence reads: CASSLRTSQQFF. DNA of the CDR3: TGTGCCAGCAGTCTGAGGACTAGCCAGCAGTTCTTC. The chain joins TRBV28 to TRBJ2-1; TRBD2 agrees at 8 bases. This CDR3 has 12 residues. The V and J ends lost 5 bases and 11 bases, in that order; junction bases with no gene match: 5. From germline, CDR1 is MDHEN and CDR2 SYDVKM.